Below are 14 T cell receptor beta chains sequenced from a single sample in a study of cytomegalovirus exposure and HLA in healthy donors. Primers included in the PCR were 60 Vbeta and 13 Jbeta primers. Assay used: immunoSEQ multiplex PCR; TCRdb lists only in-frame clones, some missing. The sample gives 86,000 or so clones, roughly 80% of which show up once; roughly 14% is in the top ten. Material for sequencing was PBMCs. Receptors were obtained from a middle-aged woman in good health and CMV-seropositive.

This clone came up a few times. The V call is TRBV27, the J call TRBJ1-6; D is possibly TRBD1 (6 bases). The germline CDR1 and CDR2 sequences are MNHEY and SMNVEV (reference sequence). V lost 6 bases, J lost 10 bases, and 19 bases lay in between. The CDR3 length is 15 residues. In nucleotides, the CDR3 is TGTGCCAGCAGCTCGCCTACAGGGCCGGACTCACCCCTCCACTTT. Translation gives CASSSPTGPDSPLHF.

The chain is built from TRBV29-1 and TRBJ1-3; tentative D call: TRBD1 (6 bases). This CDR3 contains 14 residues. CDR1 and CDR2 (germline): SQVTM, ANQGSEA. Trimming removed 2 bases from V and 7 bases from J, with 15 bases in between. The CDR3 sequence: CSVEYRTDSNTIYF. CDR3 in DNA: TGCAGCGTTGAATATAGGACAGATTCGAACACCATATATTTT.

The chain has TRBV4-2 and TRBJ2-2, with D possibly TRBD2 on 5 matching bases. The V and J ends lost 4 bases and 5 bases respectively, with 11 bases between them. The CDR3 has 14 amino acids. Germline-derived CDR1 and CDR2 are LGHNA and YNFKEQ. CDR3 loop: CASSPGLYTGELFF. DNA of the CDR3: TGTGCCAGCAGCCCCGGACTCTATACCGGGGAGCTGTTTTTT.

This clone is medium-sized within its sample. The chain has TRBV28 and TRBJ2-7, with D unresolved. CDR3 length: 12 residues. Germline CDR1 reads MDHEN; CDR2 reads SYDVKM. Trimming left V 5 bases short and J 0 bases short, with 5 bases between. The CDR3 coding sequence is TGTGCCAGCAGTCCCGTCTCCTACGAGCAGTACTTC. It is translated as CASSPVSYEQYF.

The V call is TRBV2, the J call TRBJ2-7, with TRBD2 matching over 11 bases. The CDR3 contains 15 residues. Per germline, CDR1 SNHLY and CDR2 FYNNEI. V shed 7 bases and J 3 bases; nucleotides not matched to a gene: 8. The CDR3 bases are TGTGCCAGCAACGGAGGGACTAGCGGAGACTACGAGCAGTACTTC. It encodes CASNGGTSGDYEQYF.

V usage is TRBV5-3 and J usage is TRBJ2-2; D perhaps matches TRBD1 (5 bases). TRBV5-3 is an open reading frame, and its role is uncertain. V lost 5 bases and J 3 bases, leaving 14 bases between the germline ends. The CDR3 is made up of 15 amino acids. CDR3 in amino acids: CARRSGRTDTGELFF. For the CDR3, the DNA is TGTGCCAGAAGGTCAGGGCGAACGGACACCGGGGAGCTGTTTTTT.

This sequence joins TRBV25-1 and TRBJ1-2; D not resolved. The CDR3 is made up of 13 amino acids. Per the germline V gene, CDR1 is MGHDK and CDR2 is SYGVNS. V was clipped by 6 bases and J by 3 bases, with 11 bases between them. The DNA for the CDR3 is TGTGCCAGCAGCGAGGGCCCCTACTATGGCTACACCTTC. It encodes CASSEGPYYGYTF.

The rearrangement joins TRBV6-5 to TRBJ1-2; D unresolved. CDR3 length equals 14 residues. Between the trimmed V and J ends, which lost 0 bases and 4 bases, there was a span of 9 bases. Germline V gene data show CDR1 as MNHEY and CDR2 as SVGAGI. CDR3 residues: CASSYSHRSYGYTF. CDR3 nucleotide sequence: TGTGCCAGCAGTTACTCCCACAGATCCTATGGCTACACCTTC.

The CDR3 protein is CASSYLGQSSYEQYF. DNA of the CDR3: TGTGCCAGCAGTTATCTGGGACAGTCTTCCTACGAGCAGTACTTC. The chain is built from TRBV27 and TRBJ2-7; 7 nucleotides align to TRBD1. The CDR3 covers 15 residues. Germline V gene sequence: CDR1 MNHEY, CDR2 SMNVEV (reference sequence). After removal of 4 bases from V and 1 base from J, the junction contained 7 bases not matched to a gene.

This clone was observed once. The V gene is TRBV7-6, the J gene TRBJ2-1, with a tentative D call TRBD2 (6 bases). CDR1 and CDR2 (germline): SGHVS, FNYEAQ. V was cut by 3 bases and J by 5 bases, with 8 bases left in between. This CDR3 has 13 amino acids. CDR3 in DNA: TGTGCCAGCAGCTTGGGGGGACACAATGAGCAGTTCTTC. It is translated as CASSLGGHNEQFF.

V is TRBV5-6 and J is TRBJ1-1, with D unresolved. The V end lost 3 bases, the J end lost 4 bases, and 7 bases lay between the germline ends. This CDR3 contains 12 residues. Germline assignment: CDR1 SGHDT and CDR2 YYEEEE. CDR3 in DNA: TGTGCCAGCAGCTCTAGAATCACTGAAGCTTTCTTT. Translating it yields CASSSRITEAFF.

The chain recombines TRBV14 with TRBJ2-3; D gene ambiguous. Between the trimmed V and J ends, which lost 2 bases and 1 base, there was a span of 7 bases. Germline V CDR1 and CDR2: SGHDN, FVKESK. CDR3 length: 14 amino acids. The CDR3 sequence: CASSQYTGTDTQYF. As DNA, the CDR3 is TGTGCCAGCAGCCAATATACTGGCACAGATACGCAGTATTTT. Looking up the rest from reference TRBV14 and TRBJ2-3 gives the full variable domain: EAGVTQFPSHSVIEKGQTVTLRCDPISGHDNLYWYRRVMGKEIKFLLHFVKESKQDESGMPNNRFLAERTGGTYSTLKVQPAELEDSGVYFCASSQYTGTDTQYFGPGTRLTVL.

V and J are TRBV11-2 and TRBJ1-1, with D perhaps matching TRBD1 (5 bases). This CDR3 is built from 14 residues. Germline-derived CDR1 and CDR2 are SGHAT and FQNNGV. Trimming shortened V by 2 bases and J by 10 bases, and 17 bases separated the two germline ends. The CDR3 loop reads CASSLLVGGQGAFF. For the CDR3, the DNA is TGTGCCAGCAGCTTATTGGTTGGAGGGCAGGGAGCTTTCTTT.

The chain couples TRBV7-8 to TRBJ1-2, with D tentatively TRBD1 (6 bases). Germline CDR1 and CDR2: SGHVS and FQNEAQ. The CDR3 runs 13 residues. V was cut by 4 bases and J by 3 bases, with 9 bases left in between. CDR3 in DNA: TGTGCCAGCAGCTCGAGACAGGACTATGGCTACACCTTC. This translates into CASSSRQDYGYTF.